This T cell receptor (beta chain) was obtained from a study of cytomegalovirus exposure and HLA in healthy donors. Primers included in the PCR were 60 Vbeta and 13 Jbeta primers. Generated by immunoSEQ multiplex PCR, the TCRdb table keeps only in-frame clones and is missing some. In the table there are approximately 160,000 clones, around 83% of which are singletons. Germline-derived CDR1 and CDR2 are SNHLY and FYNNEI. Trimming left V 9 bases short and J 0 bases short, with 10 bases between. This CDR3 has 13 amino acids. This clone was recorded once. The TCR comes from a girl aged 2 to 9 in good health and CMV-seropositive. This chain uses TRBV2 with TRBJ2-3; TRBD1 is a possible D gene (6 bases). The source material was PBMCs. CDR3 nucleotide sequence: TGTGCCAGGGGGACACCTAGCACAGATACGCAGTATTTT. Its translation: CARGTPSTDTQYF.